The 24 T cell receptor beta chains listed next were all sequenced from one sample in a study of T cell repertoires in cytomegalovirus infection. TCRdb processed the reads anew with MiXCR; each CDR3 protein has one entry. The sample shows hundreds of thousands of distinct CDR3 sequences, roughly 43% of them seen only once. No antigen has been identified for these receptors. Sequences were derived from cultured PBMCs, sampled from culture after CMV antigen stimulation. The receptors here all came from a human donor in good health (CMV status not recorded). Some clones in this sample may be carry-over from other donors' samples.

The V and J genes are TRBV4-1 and TRBJ1-2, with D possibly being TRBD1 (6 bases). CDR3 length: 16 amino acids. V lost 0 bases and J 4 bases, leaving 15 bases between the germline ends. Germline CDR1 and CDR2: MGHRA and YSYEKL. The CDR3 DNA sequence: TGCGCCAGCAGCCAAGATGGGGGGGCCCGGCCCTATGGCTACACCTTC. Encoded protein: CASSQDGGARPYGYTF.

The chain joins TRBV20-1 to TRBJ1-6, with D perhaps matching TRBD1 (6 bases). Germline CDR1 is DFQATT and CDR2 is SNEGSKA (reference sequence). The V gene lost 3 bases and the J gene lost 8 bases, with 20 bases spanning the gap. This CDR3 comprises 16 residues. The CDR3 nucleotides read TGCAGTGCTAGGGTAAATGAACAGGGCCAGGATTCACCCCTCCACTTT. Translated, it gives CSARVNEQGQDSPLHF.

This clonotype showed up just a few times. The chain is built from TRBV7-6 and TRBJ1-1; D ambiguous. With 0 bases removed from V and 0 bases from J, the gap between germline ends came to 14 bases. Per germline, CDR1 SGHVS and CDR2 FNYEAQ. The CDR3 has 17 amino acids. Here the CDR3 reads CASSLARGGRLNTEAFF. The CDR3 DNA reads as TGTGCCAGCAGCTTAGCGCGGGGAGGCCGCTTGAACACTGAAGCTTTCTTT.

The rearrangement links TRBV6-1 to TRBJ2-1; D not resolved. This CDR3 has 14 amino acids. Germline CDR1 reads MNHNS; CDR2 reads SASEGT. Trimming pared 6 bases from V and 9 bases from J, leaving 18 bases between. In DNA form, the CDR3 reads TGTGCCAGCAGCGAAAACCCCAGCCGGTTTGAGCAGTTCTTC. Translating it yields CASSENPSRFEQFF.

The chain employs TRBV5-1 and TRBJ2-3, with 9 positions matching TRBD2. This CDR3 is built from 16 residues. The V gene end was trimmed by 0 bases and the J gene end by 9 bases; junction bases not matched to a gene: 11. From germline, CDR1 is SGHRS and CDR2 YFSETQ. CDR3: CASSLVGLANEETQYF. In DNA form, the CDR3 reads TGCGCCAGCAGCTTGGTGGGACTAGCAAACGAGGAAACGCAGTATTTT. Supplemented by reference TRBV5-1 and TRBJ2-3, the full variable domain reads KAGVTQTPRYLIKTRGQQVTLSCSPISGHRSVSWYQQTPGQGLQFLFEYFSETQRNKGNFPGRFSGRQFSNSRSEMNVSTLELGDSALYLCASSLVGLANEETQYFGPGTRLTVL.

Written as DNA, the CDR3 is TGTGCCAGCCACGGGGCTGGGAATTCACCCCTCCACTTT. Residues: CASHGAGNSPLHF. The chain couples TRBV4-2 to TRBJ1-6; weak D call: TRBD1 (5 bases). The CDR3 sequence is 13 residues long. In germline, CDR1 is LGHNA, CDR2 YNFKEQ. The V end was cut by 8 bases, the J end by 7 bases, with 12 bases between.

The chain combines TRBV5-1 with TRBJ2-1; TRBD2 matches 10 bases. With 0 bases clipped from V and 10 bases from J, the junction kept 7 bases outside the gene matches. Germline V gene data show CDR1 as SGHRS and CDR2 as YFSETQ. This CDR3 region has 15 residues. CDR3 region: CASSLELAGREEQFF. The CDR3 coding sequence is TGCGCCAGCAGCTTGGAACTAGCGGGGAGGGAGGAGCAGTTCTTC.

The chain carries TRBV18 and TRBJ2-1; TRBD1 matches 7 bases. This CDR3 region has 16 residues. Germline assignment: CDR1 KGHSH and CDR2 LQKENI. After removal of 1 base from V and 3 bases from J, the junction contained 6 bases not matched to a gene. The CDR3 bases are TGTGCCAGCTCACCACGCGACAGGGTAATCTACAATGAGCAGTTCTTC. Protein sequence: CASSPRDRVIYNEQFF. Full variable domain (outside the CDR3, taken from reference TRBV18 and TRBJ2-1): NAGVMQNPRHLVRRRGQEARLRCSPMKGHSHVYWYRQLPEEGLKFMVYLQKENIIDESGMPKERFSAEFPKEGPSILRIQQVVRGDSAAYFCASSPRDRVIYNEQFFGPGTRLTVL.

The chain has TRBV5-1 and TRBJ2-1, with D possibly being TRBD2 (5 bases). This CDR3 has 14 residues. Between the trimmed V and J ends, which lost 1 base and 9 bases, there was a span of 14 bases. Germline V gene lookup returns CDR1 SGHRS and CDR2 YFSETQ. DNA for the CDR3: TGCGCCAGCAGCTTGTCTCAGAGCGGAGGTGAGCAGTTCTTC. Protein sequence: CASSLSQSGGEQFF.

CDR3 nucleotide sequence: TGTGCTAGTGGTTCCGGAGGGCCACTCAATGAGCAGTTCTTC. Its protein product is CASGSGGPLNEQFF. This chain links TRBV12-5 with TRBJ2-1; possible D gene TRBD2, 6 bases. Trimming removed 4 bases at V and 6 bases at J, with 13 bases between. In germline, CDR1 is LGHNT, CDR2 FRNRAP. The CDR3 spans 14 residues.

The CDR3 DNA reads as TGTGCCAGCAGCCCCAGCGGGAGTTCGGATACGCAGTATTTT. It yields the protein CASSPSGSSDTQYF. This chain connects TRBV11-2 to TRBJ2-3, with 8 bases identical to TRBD2. Germline CDR1 and CDR2: SGHAT and FQNNGV. This CDR3 region has 14 residues. Losses at the gene ends were 5 bases for V and 6 bases for J; bases not matched to a gene: 7.

The chain links TRBV11-2 to TRBJ2-1; 7 bases match TRBD2. The V gene end was trimmed by 8 bases and the J gene end by 3 bases; junction bases not matched to a gene: 4. Germline V gene data show CDR1 as SGHAT and CDR2 as FQNNGV. CDR3 length equals 13 residues. CDR3 DNA: TGTGCCAGCGTGGGGGGGGACTACAATGAGCAGTTCTTC. Translation gives CASVGGDYNEQFF. Drawing the rest from reference TRBV11-2 and TRBJ2-1, the complete variable domain is EAGVAQSPRYKIIEKRQSVAFWCNPISGHATLYWYQQILGQGPKLLIQFQNNGVVDDSQLPKDRFSAERLKGVDSTLKIQPAKLEDSAVYLCASVGGDYNEQFFGPGTRLTVL.

This chain connects TRBV20-1 to TRBJ2-1; the D is unclear. V was pared by 0 bases and J by 8 bases, with 11 bases between. This CDR3 is built from 13 residues. Germline CDR1 is DFQATT and CDR2 is SNEGSKA (reference sequence). Here the CDR3 DNA reads TGCAGTGCTAGAGATTGGCTAGTGGATGAGCAGTTCTTC. It encodes CSARDWLVDEQFF.

This clonotype was counted only a few times. V and J are TRBV12-3 or TRBV12-4 and TRBJ1-3; D is uncertain. Trimming took off 5 bases at V and 5 bases at J, with 10 bases between the two ends. The CDR3 is made up of 13 amino acids. The CDR3 sequence: CASSTGQRNTIYF. The CDR3 DNA follows: TGTGCCAGCAGTACGGGTCAGCGAAACACCATATATTTT.

This rearrangement joins TRBV7-4 to TRBJ2-1; possible D gene TRBD2, 5 bases. Trimming cost V 1 base and J 5 bases, with 21 bases left between them. Germline loops: CDR1 SGHVT, CDR2 SQSDAQ. The CDR3 has 18 residues. Here the CDR3 DNA reads TGTGCCAGCAGCTTAGTGGGGAGATTTCGAATGCGGGACAATGAGCAGTTCTTC. Translating it yields CASSLVGRFRMRDNEQFF.

The chain links TRBV6-8 to TRBJ2-3; 12 bases agree with TRBD2. Unmatched junction bases numbered 4, after V lost 10 bases and J lost 2 bases. CDR3 length: 14 amino acids. The germline CDR1 and CDR2 sequences are MNHGY and SAAAGT. The CDR3 sequence is CATGLAGLTDTQYF. The CDR3 bases are TGTGCCACCGGACTAGCGGGGCTCACAGATACGCAGTATTTT.

The chain has TRBV7-8 and TRBJ1-2, with 8 bases aligning to TRBD1. This CDR3 spans 15 amino acids. The germline CDR1 and CDR2 sequences are SGHVS and FQNEAQ. After removal of 4 bases from V and 7 bases from J, the junction contained 11 bases not matched to a gene. CDR3 protein: CASSSLTGAIGGYTF. CDR3 nucleotide sequence: TGTGCCAGCAGCTCTTTGACAGGGGCAATCGGTGGCTACACCTTC.

The chain employs TRBV27 and TRBJ1-1; TRBD1 matches at 8 bases. This CDR3 has 14 residues. CDR1 MNHEY and CDR2 SMNVEV come from the germline V gene (reference sequence). The V and J ends lost 5 bases and 5 bases, in that order; junction bases with no gene match: 7. The CDR3 DNA sequence: TGTGCCAGCAGTGCTTACAGGGGGAGGACTGAAGCTTTCTTT. It yields the protein CASSAYRGRTEAFF.

This clonotype turned up a few times. This sequence joins TRBV7-9 and TRBJ1-5; 7 bases are shared with TRBD1. The trim removed 5 bases at V and 7 bases at J, leaving 2 bases unmatched. CDR3 length: 12 amino acids. Germline loops: CDR1 SEHNR, CDR2 FQNEAQ (reference sequence). CDR3: CASSPGQQPQHF. The CDR3 DNA reads as TGTGCCAGCAGCCCGGGACAGCAGCCCCAGCATTTT. The full variable domain, its missing parts supplied by reference TRBV7-9 and TRBJ1-5, is DTGVSQNPRHKITKRGQNVTFRCDPISEHNRLYWYRQTLGQGPEFLTYFQNEAQLEKSRLLSDRFSAERPKGSFSTLEIQRTEQGDSAMYLCASSPGQQPQHFGDGTRLSIL.

On this clonotype itself: The junction departs from germline at one end; a sequencing error may be responsible. The chain has TRBV19 and TRBJ2-1, with TRBD2 matching over 7 bases. Germline CDR1 LNHDA, CDR2 SQIVND (reference sequence). CDR3 length equals 17 residues. CDR3: CASSMFLGLTGFNVQFF. As DNA, the CDR3 is TGTGCCAGTAGTATGTTCCTGGGACTAACGGGATTCAATGTGCAGTTCTTC.

The sample holds one count of this clonotype. J is TRBJ2-1 and V is TRBV7-9; perhaps TRBD1 as D (5 bases). Germline V CDR1 and CDR2: SEHNR, FQNEAQ (reference sequence). The CDR3 loop spans 14 amino acids. V lost 2 bases to trimming and J lost 7 bases, with 12 bases between them. CDR3 DNA sequence: TGTGCCAGCAGCTTAACCCAGGGTCGGAATGAGCAGTTCTTC. Translating gives CASSLTQGRNEQFF.

This clonotype was detected a few times. This chain uses TRBV7-2 with TRBJ2-1; 7 positions agree with TRBD2. V shed 8 bases and J 6 bases; nucleotides not matched to a gene: 16. CDR1 SGHTA and CDR2 FQGNSA come from the germline V gene. The CDR3 is 16 amino acids. CDR3 amino acids: CASLQPGLVLPNEQFF. The CDR3 DNA reads as TGTGCCAGCCTACAACCCGGACTAGTTCTTCCCAATGAGCAGTTCTTC.

The chain uses TRBV19 and TRBJ2-7, with a possible D match to TRBD1 (5 bases). The CDR3 is 16 amino acids. Germline V gene lookup returns CDR1 LNHDA and CDR2 SQIVND (reference sequence). V lost 3 bases and J 5 bases, leaving 20 bases between the germline ends. CDR3 nucleotides: TGTGCCAGTAGTATTTTCCAGGGCTTGATCCTGAACGAGCAGTACTTC. Translating gives CASSIFQGLILNEQYF.

The chain carries TRBV4-2 and TRBJ2-1; 7 bases match TRBD2. Per germline, CDR1 LGHNA and CDR2 YNFKEQ. V lost 0 bases to trimming and J lost 4 bases; unmatched junction nucleotides: 9. This CDR3 is built from 17 residues. CDR3 in DNA: TGTGCCAGCAGCCAAGAAGTATGGGGGGGGGGATACAATGAGCAGTTCTTC. This translates into CASSQEVWGGGYNEQFF.